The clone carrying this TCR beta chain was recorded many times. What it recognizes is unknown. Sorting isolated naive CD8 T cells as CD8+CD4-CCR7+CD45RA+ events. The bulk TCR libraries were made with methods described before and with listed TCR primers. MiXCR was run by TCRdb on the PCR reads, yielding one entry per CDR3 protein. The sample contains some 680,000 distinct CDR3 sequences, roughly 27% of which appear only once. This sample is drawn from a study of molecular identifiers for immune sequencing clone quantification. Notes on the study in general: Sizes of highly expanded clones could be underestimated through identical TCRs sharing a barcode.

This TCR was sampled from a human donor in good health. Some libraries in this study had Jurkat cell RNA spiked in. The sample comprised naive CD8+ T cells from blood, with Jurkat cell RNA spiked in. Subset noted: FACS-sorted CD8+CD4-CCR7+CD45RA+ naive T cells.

The CDR3 DNA follows: TGTGCCAGCAGCTCCGCTGGGTGGTCTAATGAAAAACTGTTTTTT. The encoded protein is CASSSAGWSNEKLFF. The V call is TRBV12-3 or TRBV12-4, the J call TRBJ1-4, with D unresolved. Trimming took off 6 bases at V and 3 bases at J, with 14 bases between the two ends. The CDR3 has 15 residues.